One TCR beta chain is described in this entry. No antigen is known for it. Per-base quality was not reported, and no clone a single base away is much larger than it. The sample belongs to a study of blood T cell repertoires in COVID-19 (dated by TCRdb to about 2020). Regarding the study in general: Samples from collaborators originated in the United States, Italy and Spain and spanned both the acute and convalescent phases of COVID-19. Sample metadata almost always included a de-identified subject ID, COVID-19 status, age in years and sex. Subjects who had been exposed to COVID-19, were actively infected with it, or had recovered from it provided the deeply sampled blood TCRbeta repertoires that made up the dataset. The prospective study material was composed of cDNA or gDNA derived from T cells, B-cell-depleted T cells, or PBMCs. HLA class I and class II types, where available, came from metadata supplied by the sample provider rather than from assay-based typing. Samples were obtained from the ongoing ImmuneRACE study (first 160 participants) and from about 1,300 subjects provided by 6 global collaborators. The repertoires were made available in a free public database intended to serve as a resource for research on the immune response to SARS-CoV-2. General findings and caveats noted by the study authors: How much clinical and demographic metadata was included differed by source and by participant, and the metadata was provided uncurated.

TCRbeta CDR3 regions were amplified from genomic DNA using the immunoSEQ Assay, a bias-controlled multiplex PCR. As for the original processing: The number of nucleated cells in each sample was estimated from the amplification of reference gene primers within the assay. Sequence reads were collapsed and filtered to measure the absolute abundance of every unique TCRbeta CDR3 rearrangement. For each sample, productive Simpson clonality was calculated as the square root of Simpson's diversity index over productive rearrangements. Drawn from immuneACCESS, this table holds only the in-frame rearrangements with V and J called that TCRdb kept. Clones are partly lost; checked studies trace under half to an unresolved V gene and leave the rest unexplained. V and J calls and clone size are those listed in that table; D and trimming were worked out from the DNA. In this sample the table shows about 140,000 clones, more than 65% of which occur a single time. The ten most abundant clones make up under 15% of the sample.

Germline trimming amounts to 3 bases on V and 6 bases on J, with 3 as the count of junction bases outside the gene matches. The CDR3 measures 14 amino acids from cysteine to phenylalanine. Only the CDR3 portion is preserved as DNA: 42 bases, with reading frame beginning at the first base. From a lookup of the germline V gene, CDR1 and CDR2 are SGHTA and FQGTGA. The collaborating institutions used their own protocols to collect whole blood in K2EDTA tubes. For TCRbeta analysis, collaborators shipped samples in one of three forms: frozen whole blood, isolated PBMCs, or DNA extracted from either of those sample types.

This sequence uses TRBV7-3 and TRBJ2-2; 8 bases in the junction line up with TRBD2. The source is a man older than 75 with acute or convalescent COVID-19. The sequencing input was peripheral blood. The CDR3 in this case is CASSFLSGAGELFF. The base sequence is TGTGCCAGCAGCTTCCTTAGCGGGGCCGGGGAGCTGTTTTTT.